This T cell receptor beta chain originates from a study of T cell responses to AZD1222 COVID-19 vaccine. General study points: Donors were chiefly white British, with a greater number of females, and clonal diversity was perhaps underestimated. Dominant CD4 TCR responses targeted spike regions 160-218 and 743-854.

A word on this clone: The antigen is undetermined. At one end, the junction sequence differs from germline, possibly due to a read error.

The CDR3 totals 13 residues. CDR1 and CDR2 (germline): SGHAT, FQNNGV. Libraries were prepared by immunoSEQ multiplex PCR; TCRdb keeps only in-frame clonotypes and omits some of them. The sample has roughly 100,000 clones, about 88% seen once. Sequences were derived from peripheral blood, sampled on day 0 of AZD1222 vaccination. This TCR derives from an adult in good health. The rearrangement links TRBV11-2 to TRBJ2-7, with no clear D. The CDR3 DNA reads TGTGCCAGCAGCCCAACCCCGGACCGTTCCCCCGCCTTC. It translates to CASSPTPDRSPAF.